One and the same sample provided the 7 T cell receptor beta chains below, sequenced in a study of T cells in Graves' hyperthyroidism and ophthalmopathy. RNA transcripts yielded amplified TCR beta CDR3 regions. The TCR CDR3 was amplified in a first-round RT-PCR using the HTBI primer set. TCRdb redid the calling of the multiplex PCR reads with MiXCR, one entry per CDR3 protein. This sample yields approximately 600,000 distinct CDR3 sequences, of which around 21% are seen a single time; 30% to 40% belongs to the top ten. Sample: blood. Every receptor here comes from a man aged 25 to 45 with Graves' ophthalmopathy.

This clonotype appeared many times. At one end the junction does not follow the germline gene, possibly because of a read error. V and J are TRBV13 and TRBJ1-1, with D tentatively TRBD1 (6 bases). The CDR3 runs 13 residues. From germline, CDR1 is PRHDT and CDR2 FYEKMQ (reference sequence). CDR3 sequence: CASSSDRNPEAFF. The CDR3 region has the DNA TGTGCCAGCAGCTCCGACAGGAACCCTGAAGCTTTCTTT.

In its sample, this clonotype was seen a few times. The gene calls are TRBV27 and TRBJ2-7; 10 bases line up with TRBD2. CDR1 and CDR2 (germline): MNHEY, SMNVEV (reference sequence). V gave up 1 base and J gave up 4 bases; unmatched junction bases: 4. The CDR3 runs to 15 residues. The CDR3 protein is CASSLYSSGSYEQYF. The DNA for the CDR3 is TGTGCCAGCAGTTTATACTCTAGCGGGAGTTACGAGCAGTACTTC.

Concerning this clonotype itself: An end of the junction differs from the germline gene, which may be a read error. This chain links TRBV6-1 with TRBJ2-7; D may be TRBD2 (5 bases). The CDR3 extends over 13 amino acids. Germline V gives CDR1 MNHNS, CDR2 SASEGT. CDR3 in amino acids: CASSVTPFGEQYF. The CDR3 bases are TGTGCCAGCAGTGTGACACCCTTCGGGGAGCAATACTTC.

The V call is TRBV20-1, the J call TRBJ1-2; 8 nucleotides align to TRBD1. CDR1 is DFQATT, CDR2 SNEGSKA, per germline (reference sequence). The CDR3 covers 12 residues. V was pared by 5 bases and J by 8 bases, with 7 bases of the junction left unmatched. CDR3 bases: TGCAGTGCTCTATACAGGGGGGGAGGCTACACCTTC. Translation: CSALYRGGGYTF.

This clonotype has a count of ten or more. The chain uses TRBV2 and TRBJ2-1; 9 bases line up with TRBD2. The germline V gene encodes CDR1 SNHLY and CDR2 FYNNEI. This CDR3 is 15 amino acids long. Trimming at V came to 3 bases and at J to 3 bases, leaving 3 bases not matched to a gene. CDR3 protein: CASSEASGIYNEQFF. CDR3 in DNA: TGTGCCAGCAGTGAGGCTAGCGGGATCTACAATGAGCAGTTCTTC.

This clonotype was seen ten or more times. This rearrangement joins TRBV2 to TRBJ2-7; 7 nucleotides match TRBD1. Germline lookup yields CDR1 SNHLY and CDR2 FYNNEI. CDR3 size: 13 residues. V shed 4 bases, J shed 2 bases, and the junction held 2 bases outside the gene matches. CDR3 bases: TGTGCCAGCAGTGGACAGGGTCCCTACGAGCAGTACTTC. Amino acids: CASSGQGPYEQYF.

V and J are TRBV4-1 and TRBJ2-1; 13 bases agree with TRBD2. Trimming removed 2 bases from V and 7 bases from J; junction bases left unmatched: 5. Germline V lookup: CDR1 MGHRA, CDR2 YSYEKL. The CDR3 totals 16 residues. The CDR3 sequence is CASSQSLGLAGNEQFF. The CDR3 nucleotides are TGCGCCAGCAGCCAATCGTTGGGACTAGCGGGAAATGAGCAGTTCTTC.